These 14 T cell receptor beta chains share one sample of origin, sequenced in a study of beta chain features in type 1 diabetes. Points from the study as a whole: Among all four CD4+ subsets, Type 1 diabetes patients had TCRB CDR3s that were moderately but significantly shorter.

The antigens of these receptors remain unknown. Sequencing targeted expressed TCRB transcripts, as all isolated RNA had been reverse transcribed. Only in-frame clones appear in the TCRdb table, and some are missing; sequencing was by immunoSEQ multiplex PCR. Of about 340,000 clones listed, about a tenth were seen once; the top ten hold 1%. The sequencing sample was made of central memory CD4+ T cells from blood. These receptors came from a man younger than 45 with type 1 diabetes.

The chain carries TRBV29-1 and TRBJ1-2; 10 bases are a match to TRBD1. Unmatched junction bases numbered 7, after V lost 7 bases and J lost 8 bases. The germline V gene has CDR1 SQVTM and CDR2 ANQGSEA. The CDR3 has 12 residues. The CDR3 DNA reads as TGCAGCGACAGACAGGGGGCGCAAGGCTACACCTTC. Amino acids: CSDRQGAQGYTF.

The table lists this clone with a few counts. The chain employs TRBV18 and TRBJ1-2; D call uncertain. Per germline, CDR1 KGHSH and CDR2 LQKENI. V lost 4 bases to trimming and J lost 8 bases, with 20 bases between them. CDR3 length: 15 amino acids. The CDR3 is CASSQTVAVGTGYTF. The CDR3 coding sequence is TGTGCCAGCTCACAAACAGTAGCCGTTGGCACCGGCTACACCTTC.

V usage is TRBV28 and J usage is TRBJ2-5, with D perhaps being TRBD1 or TRBD2 (5 bases each). This CDR3 comprises 14 residues. V lost 5 bases and J lost 3, with 13 bases in between. Germline CDR1 MDHEN, CDR2 SYDVKM. The CDR3 DNA follows: TGTGCCAGCAGTCCCCTGGGGGTAGAAGAGACCCAGTACTTC. Its protein is CASSPLGVEETQYF.

This clone occurred a few times. The genes are TRBV2 and TRBJ2-5, with 9 nucleotides matching TRBD1. With V trimmed by 8 bases and J by 5 bases, 9 bases remained unmatched. The CDR3 has 14 amino acids. Germline CDR1 reads SNHLY; CDR2 reads FYNNEI. The CDR3 here is CASSWDRASETQYF. CDR3 DNA sequence: TGTGCCAGCTCCTGGGACAGGGCGAGCGAGACCCAGTACTTC.

As DNA, the CDR3 is TGCGCCAGCAGCGCACAGGAAAGTAATTCACCCCTCCACTTT. Amino acids: CASSAQESNSPLHF. This chain uses TRBV5-1 with TRBJ1-6, with D perhaps matching TRBD1 (5 bases). The CDR3 totals 14 residues. V was trimmed by 4 bases and J by 6 bases, leaving 11 bases between them. Germline V CDR1 and CDR2: SGHRS, YFSETQ. The full variable domain, in which reference TRBV5-1 and TRBJ1-6 provide the parts outside the CDR3, is KAGVTQTPRYLIKTRGQQVTLSCSPISGHRSVSWYQQTPGQGLQFLFEYFSETQRNKGNFPGRFSGRQFSNSRSEMNVSTLELGDSALYLCASSAQESNSPLHFGNGTRLTVT.

This clone was found a few times. The chain uses TRBV7-8 and TRBJ2-5; D is perhaps TRBD1 (5 bases). CDR1 and CDR2 (germline): SGHVS, FQNEAQ. Trimming removed 3 bases at V and 5 bases at J, with 10 bases between. The CDR3 contains 13 residues. In nucleotides, the CDR3 is TGTGCCAGCAGCTTCAGGGTTCAGGAGACCCAGTACTTC. Residues: CASSFRVQETQYF.

This clone was picked up a small number of times. The rearrangement joins TRBV4-3 to TRBJ2-3; either TRBD1 or TRBD2 may supply D (5 bases each). V was shortened by 2 bases and J by 7 bases, with 22 bases between the two germline ends. The CDR3 has 17 residues. The germline V gene has CDR1 LGHNA and CDR2 YSLEER. The CDR3 sequence: CASSQRAPGARTHTQYF. CDR3 DNA sequence: TGCGCCAGCAGCCAAAGGGCACCCGGGGCGCGAACACATACGCAGTATTTT.

This clone was seen more than once but under ten times. J is TRBJ2-3 and V is TRBV5-1, with 9 positions matching TRBD2. CDR1 is SGHRS, CDR2 YFSETQ, per germline. Losses at the gene ends were 4 bases for V and 3 bases for J; bases not matched to a gene: 6. This CDR3 region has 15 residues. CDR3 sequence: CASSGSSGVTDTQYF. The CDR3, as DNA: TGCGCCAGCAGCGGATCTAGCGGGGTAACAGATACGCAGTATTTT.

This clone occurred a few times. The chain combines TRBV7-6 with TRBJ2-5; no clear D gene. The CDR3 totals 13 residues. Germline V gene data show CDR1 as SGHVS and CDR2 as FNYEAQ. Between the trimmed V and J ends, which lost 1 base and 5 bases, there was a span of 8 bases. The CDR3 here is CASSLVRHETQYF. The CDR3 DNA sequence: TGTGCCAGCAGCTTAGTACGCCACGAGACCCAGTACTTC.

This clone was seen more than once but under ten times. The chain couples TRBV6-5 to TRBJ1-2; the D is unclear. Deletions cut 8 bases from V and 4 bases from J, with 14 bases between. This CDR3 contains 13 residues. Per germline, CDR1 MNHEY and CDR2 SVGAGI. As DNA, the CDR3 is TGTGCCAGCTACCTCCAAGAAGTCTATGGCTACACCTTC. It codes for CASYLQEVYGYTF.

This sequence joins TRBV7-2 and TRBJ1-6; the match to TRBD1 covers 7 bases. Losses at the gene ends were 5 bases for V and 8 bases for J; bases not matched to a gene: 9. The CDR3 extends over 15 amino acids. The germline V gene has CDR1 SGHTA and CDR2 FQGNSA. For the CDR3, the DNA is TGTGCCAGCAGCCAACACAGGGGCGCCGATTCACCCCTCCACTTT. Protein: CASSQHRGADSPLHF.

This clone was counted a few times. The chain employs TRBV9 and TRBJ2-4; 8 nucleotides match TRBD1. The CDR3 has 16 residues. The germline CDR1 and CDR2 sequences are SGDLS and YYNGEE. The J segment lost 3 bases and the V segment lost 3 bases, leaving 8 bases of the junction unmatched. The CDR3, as DNA: TGTGCCAGCAGCGCCGACAGGGGAGTTGGCAAAAACATTCAGTACTTC. It yields the protein CASSADRGVGKNIQYF.

There are a few counts of this clone. The chain combines TRBV5-1 with TRBJ1-1; perhaps TRBD1 as D (6 bases). Between the trimmed V and J ends, which lost 0 bases and 10 bases, there was a span of 13 bases. Germline V gene data show CDR1 as SGHRS and CDR2 as YFSETQ. The CDR3 is 13 residues long. The CDR3 nucleotides read TGCGCCAGCAGCTTGGGTCAGGGGCCCGGAGCTTTCTTT. Its protein is CASSLGQGPGAFF.

This clone was seen a handful of times. The sample carries other DNA sequences with the same CDR3. V gene TRBV5-1 combines with J gene TRBJ2-5; 9 bases fit TRBD1. Germline V CDR1 and CDR2: SGHRS, YFSETQ. The V and J ends lost 4 bases and 4 bases, in that order; junction bases with no gene match: 5. CDR3 length equals 14 residues. The CDR3, as DNA: TGCGCCAGCAGCCCGGACAGGGGAGGAGAGACCCAGTACTTC. This gives the protein CASSPDRGGETQYF.